This T cell receptor (beta chain) is from a study of regulatory T cells in long-lasting Graves disease (dated by TCRdb to the early 2020s). About the full investigation: Persistent Graves' disease was defined as persistently positive TSH receptor autoantibodies together with antithyroid drug treatment for over 5 years. On average, persistent Graves' disease patients in the clinical cohort had been on antithyroid drugs for approximately ten years. Persistent Graves' disease patients were compared with newly diagnosed Graves' disease patients by peripheral blood TCR sequencing and RNA sequencing. A total of about 33 samples underwent TCR sequencing, from about 13 patients with persistent Graves' disease and approximately 20 patients with newly diagnosed Graves' disease. The study was conducted in China and was registered as a clinical trial.

This clonotype was recorded many times. Its recognized antigen is unknown. The sample holds no much larger clone one base away, and base qualities are not on file. Libraries were built with multiplex PCR. Sequencing was carried out with an Illumina HiSeq 4000. CDR3 regions were amplified by Arm-PCR with iRepertoire HTBI primers to construct TCR beta libraries. Before sequencing, the PCR products went through gel purification. The original methods were these. Gene usage analysis of CDR3 amino acid clonotypes relied on the 60 or so TRBV and around 14 TRBJ segments identified across samples. COPE and FqMerger were used to merge the filtered high-quality paired reads into contigs. BLAST was used to align contigs to IMGT TRBV, TRBD and TRBJ reference genes, and CDR3 was defined according to IMGT. Clonotypes above 0.1% frequency were classified as highly expanded clones. Shannon entropy served as the measure of repertoire diversity, while the Gini coefficient captured V-J evenness. Public clonotypes were defined as clonotypes shared by more than one individual. TCRdb reprocessed the public reads (quality trimming at Q25 with fastp, clone calling with MiXCR) and kept in-frame beta chains. For every CDR3 protein sequence, its rows merge into one entry that carries the most common genes and DNA. The V and J calls come from TCRdb's annotation, not from the publication. This sample holds 400,000 to 600,000 distinct CDR3 sequences; around a fifth were observed only once. Roughly 6.9% of the sample rests with the top ten.

In the paper's terms, the time point label means: persistent/refractory GD, antithyroid drugs over 5 years with positive TRAb. For both TCR sequencing and RNA sequencing, RNA was extracted from PBMCs in TRIzol. The diagnosis of Graves' disease was made according to American Thyroid Association guidelines. The patients came from an endocrinology department in Xi'an, China. From each patient, around 9 milliliters of peripheral blood was collected into an EDTA anticoagulant tube. PBMCs were isolated by Ficoll Paque Plus density gradient separation without further T cell sorting. RNA quality was checked with an Agilent 2100 Bioanalyzer and agarose gel, and concentration with a NanoDrop 2000. What the research found in general, with its limitations: Persistent Graves' disease patients showed lower TCR Shannon entropy and fewer highly expanded clones than newly diagnosed patients, suggesting clonal expansion. Sequencing and analysis were limited to the TCR beta chain. More public clonotypes were shared among persistent patients (over 2,500) than among newly diagnosed patients (966). The authors acknowledged the small sample size as a limitation that may reduce accuracy. Peripheral blood alone was examined, since thyroid tissue, which constituted the primary lesion, could not be accessed.

This TCR came from a female donor with Graves disease. Sequenced here: peripheral blood mononuclear cells (PBMCs), sampled when the disease was refractory, from a patient treated with antithyroid drugs.

The CDR3 region has the sequence CASSLSGTGPNEQYF. At the DNA level, the sequence is TGTGCCAGCAGCTTATCCGGGACAGGTCCAAACGAGCAGTACTTC. Recombination connected TRBV7-2 to TRBJ2-7, and 8 junction bases match TRBD1. The germline V gene encodes CDR1 SGHTA and CDR2 FQGNSA. From the cysteine through the phenylalanine, the CDR3 covers 15 amino acids. Only the CDR3 DNA is retained, 45 bases long and in frame from the first base. After removal of 2 bases from V and 5 bases from J, the junction retains 8 bases not matched to a gene.